This T cell receptor (beta chain) was documented in a study of glioma-infiltrating T cells after dendritic cell vaccination. Study context: Autologous tumor lysate-pulsed dendritic cell vaccination was given between the early 2000s and the early 2010s. The study's findings and limits: Estimated pretreatment TIL content predicted outcome after dendritic cell vaccination.

The PCR used 60 V beta and 13 J beta primers. Assay used: immunoSEQ multiplex PCR; TCRdb lists only in-frame clones, some missing. The table lists some 73,000 clones, roughly 82% of them singletons. The V gene's germline CDR1 is MNHNS and CDR2 SASEGT. The V gene lost 6 bases and the J gene lost 5 bases, with 17 bases spanning the gap. This CDR3 region has 14 residues. Remarks on this clone: Its antigen is currently unknown.

PBMC were collected before vaccination, two weeks after the third vaccination, and at progression. The sample consisted of blood, taken before dendritic cell vaccination. The V and J genes are TRBV6-1 and TRBJ2-7; possible D gene TRBD1, 5 bases. This receptor was obtained from a human donor with glioblastoma. CDR3 region: CASSRPGRANEQYV. CDR3 DNA: TGTGCCAGCAGCCGCCCAGGCAGGGCCAACGAGCAGTACGTC.